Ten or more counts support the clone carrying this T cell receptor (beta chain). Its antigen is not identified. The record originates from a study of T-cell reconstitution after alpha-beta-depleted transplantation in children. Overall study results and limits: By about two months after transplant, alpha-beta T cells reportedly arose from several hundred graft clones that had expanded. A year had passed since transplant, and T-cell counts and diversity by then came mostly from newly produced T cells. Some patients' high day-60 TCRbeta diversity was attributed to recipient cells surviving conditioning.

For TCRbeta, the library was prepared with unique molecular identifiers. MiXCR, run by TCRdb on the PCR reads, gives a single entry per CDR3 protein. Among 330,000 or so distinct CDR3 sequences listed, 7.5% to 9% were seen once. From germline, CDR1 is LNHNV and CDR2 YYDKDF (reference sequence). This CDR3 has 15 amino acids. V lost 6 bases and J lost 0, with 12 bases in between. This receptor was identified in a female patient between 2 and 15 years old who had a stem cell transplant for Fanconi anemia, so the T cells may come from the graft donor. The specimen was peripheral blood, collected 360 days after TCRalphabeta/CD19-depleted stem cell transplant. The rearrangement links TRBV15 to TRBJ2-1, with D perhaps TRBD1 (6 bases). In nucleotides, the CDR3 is TGTGCCACCAGTGGGTCGGACAGCTCCTACAATGAGCAGTTCTTC. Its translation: CATSGSDSSYNEQFF. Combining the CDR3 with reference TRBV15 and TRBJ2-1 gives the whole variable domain DAMVIQNPRYQVTQFGKPVTLSCSQTLNHNVMYWYQQKSSQAPKLLFHYYDKDFNNEADTPDNFQSRRPNTSFCFLDIRSPGLGDTAMYLCATSGSDSSYNEQFFGPGTRLTVL.